This TCR beta chain was identified during a study of T cell responses to AZD1222 COVID-19 vaccine. V was trimmed by 3 bases and J by 2 bases, leaving 11 bases between them. The CDR3 extends over 14 amino acids. Germline V lookup: CDR1 SGHRS, CDR2 YFSETQ. This table comes from immunoSEQ multiplex PCR, and its TCRdb copy is limited to in-frame clones, with some not included. In the table there are over 140,000 clones, 80% to 95% of which are singletons. Regarding the study as a whole: Sampled repertoires all dated from after the peak T cell response. Spike-wide vaccine-associated CD4 TCRs dominated at 160-218 and 743-854. Epitopes outside B.1.351 and B.1.1.7 mutated regions reportedly drew nearly half of spike TCRs.

This clone has only one observation. What it recognizes is unknown. Sequences were derived from peripheral blood, sampled 28 days after the second AZD1222 dose. The origin of this receptor is an adult who received the AZD1222 COVID-19 vaccine. The chain has TRBV5-1 and TRBJ1-1; tentative D call: TRBD1 (6 bases). CDR3 residues: CASSSRQANTEAFF. For the CDR3, the DNA is TGCGCCAGCAGCTCCCGACAGGCAAACACTGAAGCTTTCTTT. The complete variable domain, with remaining parts taken from reference TRBV5-1 and TRBJ1-1, reads KAGVTQTPRYLIKTRGQQVTLSCSPISGHRSVSWYQQTPGQGLQFLFEYFSETQRNKGNFPGRFSGRQFSNSRSEMNVSTLELGDSALYLCASSSRQANTEAFFGQGTRLTVV.